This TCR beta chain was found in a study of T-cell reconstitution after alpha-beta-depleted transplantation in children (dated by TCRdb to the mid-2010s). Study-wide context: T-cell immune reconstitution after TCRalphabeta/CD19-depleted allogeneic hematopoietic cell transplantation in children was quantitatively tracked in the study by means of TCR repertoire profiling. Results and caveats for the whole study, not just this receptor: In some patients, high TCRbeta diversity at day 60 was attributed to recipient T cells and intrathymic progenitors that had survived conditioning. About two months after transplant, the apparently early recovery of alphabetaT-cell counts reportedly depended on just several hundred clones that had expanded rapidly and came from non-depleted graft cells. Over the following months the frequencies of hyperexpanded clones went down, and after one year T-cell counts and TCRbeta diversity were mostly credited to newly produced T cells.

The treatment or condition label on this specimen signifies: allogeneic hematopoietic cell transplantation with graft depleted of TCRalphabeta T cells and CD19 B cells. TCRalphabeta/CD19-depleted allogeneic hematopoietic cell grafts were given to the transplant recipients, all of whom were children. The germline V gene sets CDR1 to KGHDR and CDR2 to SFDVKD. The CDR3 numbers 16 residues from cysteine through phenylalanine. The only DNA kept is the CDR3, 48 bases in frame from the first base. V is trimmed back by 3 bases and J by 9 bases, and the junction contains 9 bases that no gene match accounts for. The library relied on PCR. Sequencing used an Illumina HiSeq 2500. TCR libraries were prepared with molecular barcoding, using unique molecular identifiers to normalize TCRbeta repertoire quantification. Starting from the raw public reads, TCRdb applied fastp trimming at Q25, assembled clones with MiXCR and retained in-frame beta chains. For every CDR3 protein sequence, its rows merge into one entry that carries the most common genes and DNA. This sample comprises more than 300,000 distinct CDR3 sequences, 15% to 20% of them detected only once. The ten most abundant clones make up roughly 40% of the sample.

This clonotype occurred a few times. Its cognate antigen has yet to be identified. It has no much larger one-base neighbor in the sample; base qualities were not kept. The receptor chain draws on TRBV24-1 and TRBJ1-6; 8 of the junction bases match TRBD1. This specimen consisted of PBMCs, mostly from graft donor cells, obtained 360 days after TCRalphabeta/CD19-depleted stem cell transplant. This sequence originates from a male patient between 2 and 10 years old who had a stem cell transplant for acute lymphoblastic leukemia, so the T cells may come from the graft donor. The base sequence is TGTGCCACCAGTGATAAGACAGGGGCCGGTGGTTCACCCCTCCACTTT. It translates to CATSDKTGAGGSPLHF.